Listed here is a single TCR beta chain. The clone's antigen remains unknown. No much larger clone is present one base from it, and per-base qualities are unavailable. This entry comes from a study of early T cells in non-severe SARS-CoV-2 infection (dated by TCRdb to 2020 to 2022). Turning to the overall study: Because TCR sequencing was done on bulk RNA from unsorted whole blood, the alpha and beta chains could not be paired.

The study was a case-control design nested within a healthcare worker cohort in London, UK, with weekly nasopharyngeal swab PCR tests and blood sampling. Healthcare workers were recruited during the week of the UK lockdown, between 23 and 31 March 2020, and followed weekly for up to roughly 15 weeks. To prepare the library, 5' RACE was applied. Data came from a NextSeq 500. Unique molecular identifiers were attached to individual cDNA molecules in the TCR library protocol so that sequencing error and PCR bias could be corrected. Both TCR alpha and beta chains were sequenced, and tight co-correlation was observed between alpha and beta sequence abundances in each sample. The original pipeline was this. Decombinator V4 was used to annotate the V gene, J gene and CDR3 of the TCR sequences. TCRs were defined as expanded if a significant change between any two time points was detected under a Poisson model with p below 0.0001. TCR abundances were normalised to the total number of TCRs sequenced per sample and were expressed as counts per million. MAIT TCRs were defined by TRAV1-2 paired with TRAJ12, TRAJ20 or TRAJ33, and iNKT TCRs by TRAV10 paired with TRAJ18. VDJdb, accessed 1 November 2021, was searched for CMV, EBV and SARS-CoV-2 annotated TCRs, with TCRs annotated for multiple antigens excluded. Through fastp at Q25 and MiXCR, TCRdb rebuilt clones from the public reads, retaining in-frame beta chains. Each record represents a unique CDR3 protein, reported with the most common genes and DNA among its rows. TCRdb, rather than the study authors, made the V and J calls. Present in this sample are 40,000 to 65,000 distinct CDR3 sequences, 8% to 8.5% of which were seen just once. The ten largest clones take up roughly 9.9% of the sample.

Study-wide conclusions, independent of this receptor: VDJdb matching was skewed toward anti-spike CD8 responses and likely underestimated virus-specific expansions, missing private and CD4 specificities.

In the germline V gene, CDR1 corresponds to SQVTM and CDR2 to ANQGSEA. Trimming at the junction amounts to 2 bases on V and 1 base on J, and the germline ends lie 4 bases apart. There are 12 amino acids in the CDR3, from cysteine to phenylalanine inclusive. The CDR3 DNA has 36 bases and is translated from base 1. The sequence is built from TRBV29-1 and TRBJ2-3, with the D gene too uncertain to name. The clonotype originates from an adult who was a healthcare worker with PCR-confirmed SARS-CoV-2 infection or an uninfected control (not recorded which). The material sequenced was whole blood. This receptor carries the CDR3 CSVESGTDTQYF. The nucleotides are TGCAGCGTTGAAAGTGGCACAGATACGCAGTATTTT.